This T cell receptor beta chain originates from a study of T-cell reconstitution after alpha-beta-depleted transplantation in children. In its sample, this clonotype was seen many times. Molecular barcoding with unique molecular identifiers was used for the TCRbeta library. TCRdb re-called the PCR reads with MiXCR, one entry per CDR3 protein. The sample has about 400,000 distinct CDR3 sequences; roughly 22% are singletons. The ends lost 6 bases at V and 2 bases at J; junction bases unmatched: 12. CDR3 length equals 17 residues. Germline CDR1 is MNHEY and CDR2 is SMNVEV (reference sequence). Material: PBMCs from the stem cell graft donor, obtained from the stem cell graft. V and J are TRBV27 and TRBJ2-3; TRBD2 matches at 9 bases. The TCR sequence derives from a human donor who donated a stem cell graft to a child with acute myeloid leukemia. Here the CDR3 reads CASRTSRAGGFTDTQYF. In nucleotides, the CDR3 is TGTGCCAGCAGGACATCGAGAGCGGGAGGATTCACAGATACGCAGTATTTT.